This T cell receptor (beta chain) originates from a study of cytomegalovirus exposure and HLA in healthy donors. Findings and limits, study-wide: As confirmed in vitro, three CMV-associated chains were specific for CMV antigens. Researchers counted roughly 150 TCR beta chains as cytomegalovirus-associated.

This clone was observed a few times. Its target is not known. It was with 60 Vbeta and 13 Jbeta primers that the PCR ran. In the source study's methods: Unique TCR beta chains numbered 60 million to 100 million in a later analysis, with roughly 9.9 million shared. Profiling relied on immunoSEQ multiplex PCR, and the TCRdb table lists in-frame clones only, not all of them. V and J calls and clone size are as listed in that table; D and trimming were resolved from the DNA. The data contain about 150,000 clones, approximately 82% of them seen just once; the ten biggest clones take up under 7.5%. Donors had nominal health at sampling but likely had unrecorded immune exposures. The CDR3 covers 14 residues. Trimming stripped 4 bases from V and 8 bases from J, with 16 bases between. CDR1 SEHNR and CDR2 FQNEAQ come from the germline V gene (reference sequence).

Sequencing was performed on PBMCs. The chain couples TRBV7-9 to TRBJ2-3; D remains unclear. The sequence came from a woman in her forties or fifties in good health and CMV-seropositive. CDR3 coding DNA: TGTGCCAGCAGCTCCCCTACTGCGAATCCTACGCAGTATTTT. Translating it yields CASSSPTANPTQYF. The whole variable domain, filled in from reference TRBV7-9 and TRBJ2-3, reads DTGVSQNPRHKITKRGQNVTFRCDPISEHNRLYWYRQTLGQGPEFLTYFQNEAQLEKSRLLSDRFSAERPKGSFSTLEIQRTEQGDSAMYLCASSSPTANPTQYFGPGTRLTVL.